Each of the 11 T cell receptor beta chains below was sequenced from the same sample in a study of cytomegalovirus exposure and HLA in healthy donors. The PCR contained 60 Vbeta and 13 Jbeta primers. The method was immunoSEQ multiplex PCR; TCRdb's version includes in-frame clones alone and lacks a portion of them. This table has 150,000 or so clones, 70% to 80% appearing once. The specimen was PBMCs. Receptor source: a female donor in good health and CMV-seronegative.

V gene TRBV6-5 combines with J gene TRBJ2-7; D unresolved. Germline lookup yields CDR1 MNHEY and CDR2 SVGAGI. The CDR3 runs 13 residues. The V end lost 5 bases, the J end lost 9 bases, and 17 bases lay between the germline ends. The CDR3 DNA sequence: TGTGCCAGCAGTGAGGTTTTGCACGCTGGGCAGTACTTC. It codes for CASSEVLHAGQYF.

V and J are TRBV7-6 and TRBJ2-3; D not resolved. In germline, CDR1 is SGHVS, CDR2 FNYEAQ. The CDR3 spans 13 residues. V was trimmed by 3 bases and J by 4 bases, leaving 8 bases between them. The CDR3 is CASSFRPPDTQYF. CDR3 coding DNA: TGTGCCAGCAGCTTTCGTCCCCCAGATACGCAGTATTTT. Full variable domain (missing parts from reference TRBV7-6 and TRBJ2-3): GAGVSQSPRYKVTKRGQDVALRCDPISGHVSLYWYRQALGQGPEFLTYFNYEAQQDKSGLPNDRFSAERPEGSISTLTIQRTEQRDSAMYRCASSFRPPDTQYFGPGTRLTVL.

This chain connects TRBV9 to TRBJ1-6; tentative D call: TRBD1 (6 bases). The CDR3 length is 14 residues. With 0 bases removed from V and 7 bases from J, the gap between germline ends came to 8 bases. Germline lookup yields CDR1 SGDLS and CDR2 YYNGEE. The CDR3 sequence: CASSVGGTNSPLHF. The CDR3 bases are TGTGCCAGCAGCGTAGGGGGGACAAATTCACCCCTCCACTTT.

V gene TRBV9 combines with J gene TRBJ2-7, with a possible D match to TRBD1 (6 bases). This CDR3 is built from 15 residues. Trimming shortened V by 4 bases and J by 6 bases, and 20 bases separated the two germline ends. In germline, CDR1 is SGDLS, CDR2 YYNGEE. CDR3 loop: CASSPSLQGSSEQYF. DNA of the CDR3: TGTGCCAGCAGCCCCTCCCTACAGGGTTCGTCCGAGCAGTACTTC.

This chain connects TRBV5-1 to TRBJ1-1; 9 nucleotides align to TRBD1. The V and J ends lost 3 bases and 7 bases, in that order; junction bases with no gene match: 4. The CDR3 is 13 amino acids. In germline, CDR1 is SGHRS, CDR2 YFSETQ. The CDR3 reads CASSSDRGGEAFF. The CDR3 bases are TGCGCCAGCAGCTCGGACAGGGGAGGTGAAGCTTTCTTT. The variable domain in full, completed from reference TRBV5-1 and TRBJ1-1, reads KAGVTQTPRYLIKTRGQQVTLSCSPISGHRSVSWYQQTPGQGLQFLFEYFSETQRNKGNFPGRFSGRQFSNSRSEMNVSTLELGDSALYLCASSSDRGGEAFFGQGTRLTVV.

In regard to this clone: One junction end does not reproduce the germline sequence, and a read error may be involved. This chain connects TRBV7-9 to TRBJ1-1; tentatively, D is TRBD1 (6 bases). CDR1 and CDR2 (germline): SEHNR, FQNEAQ (reference sequence). The CDR3 has 17 residues. CDR3 nucleotide sequence: TGTTCCAGCAGCTCAATCTCCCGGACAGTTCAGGACACTGAAGCTTTCTTT. The encoded protein is CSSSSISRTVQDTEAFF.

The chain joins TRBV5-6 to TRBJ2-7, with 10 bases fitting TRBD2. Germline loops: CDR1 SGHDT, CDR2 YYEEEE. The trim removed 2 bases at V and 4 bases at J, leaving 18 bases unmatched. This CDR3 contains 19 residues. The DNA of the CDR3 is TGTGCCAGCAGCTTAGACGGGGGGCGCGGACTAGCGGTTGTTTACGAGCAGTACTTC. Its translation: CASSLDGGRGLAVVYEQYF.

The chain has TRBV2 and TRBJ2-3; D might be TRBD2 (5 bases). The CDR3 contains 15 residues. Germline CDR1 reads SNHLY; CDR2 reads FYNNEI. The V end lost 4 bases, the J end lost 4 bases, and 15 bases lay between the germline ends. The CDR3 sequence: CASSATGINPDTQYF. The DNA for the CDR3 is TGTGCCAGCAGTGCCACGGGAATAAACCCAGATACGCAGTATTTT.

This chain joins TRBV5-4 and TRBJ1-1; tentatively, D is TRBD1 (5 bases). V was trimmed by 6 bases and J by 1 base, leaving 13 bases between them. Germline CDR1 SGHNT, CDR2 YYREEE (reference sequence). This CDR3 comprises 14 residues. Here the CDR3 DNA reads TGTGCCAGCACTCCGAACAGGAGGAACACTGAAGCTTTCTTT. Translation: CASTPNRRNTEAFF. The full variable domain, rest sourced from reference TRBV5-4 and TRBJ1-1, is ETGVTQSPTHLIKTRGQQVTLRCSSQSGHNTVSWYQQALGQGPQFIFQYYREEENGRGNFPPRFSGLQFPNYSSELNVNALELDDSALYLCASTPNRRNTEAFFGQGTRLTVV.

V is TRBV19 and J is TRBJ1-1; no definite D call. The CDR3 totals 16 residues. V was shortened by 9 bases and J by 0 bases, with 20 bases between the two germline ends. CDR1 and CDR2 (germline): LNHDA, SQIVND (reference sequence). The CDR3 coding sequence is TGTGCCAGCACCCCCCGGGGAGGGAGGATGAACACTGAAGCTTTCTTT. This sequence encodes CASTPRGGRMNTEAFF.

V usage is TRBV10-3 and J usage is TRBJ2-2, with 8 bases that match TRBD2. The germline V gene has CDR1 ENHRY and CDR2 SYGVKD. The CDR3 runs to 14 residues. With 8 bases clipped from V and 7 bases from J, the junction kept 9 bases outside the gene matches. CDR3 in amino acids: CAISRGGLSGELFF. The CDR3 nucleotides read TGTGCCATCTCCCGGGGGGGGTTGAGCGGGGAGCTGTTTTTT.